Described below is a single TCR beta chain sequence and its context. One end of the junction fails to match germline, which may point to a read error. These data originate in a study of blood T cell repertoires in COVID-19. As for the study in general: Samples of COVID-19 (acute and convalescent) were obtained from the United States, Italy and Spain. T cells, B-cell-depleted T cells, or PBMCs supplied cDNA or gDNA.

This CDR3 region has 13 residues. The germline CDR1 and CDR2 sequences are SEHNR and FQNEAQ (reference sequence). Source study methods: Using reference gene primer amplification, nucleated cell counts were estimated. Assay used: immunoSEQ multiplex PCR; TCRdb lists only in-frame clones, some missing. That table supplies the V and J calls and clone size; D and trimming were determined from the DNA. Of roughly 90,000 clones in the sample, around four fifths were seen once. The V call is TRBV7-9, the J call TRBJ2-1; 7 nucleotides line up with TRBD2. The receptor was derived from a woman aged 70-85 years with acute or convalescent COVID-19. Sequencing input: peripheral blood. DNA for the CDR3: TGTGCCAGCAGCTCAGCATTGCGTGGGGGGGTGGTCTTC. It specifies CASSSALRGGVVF.